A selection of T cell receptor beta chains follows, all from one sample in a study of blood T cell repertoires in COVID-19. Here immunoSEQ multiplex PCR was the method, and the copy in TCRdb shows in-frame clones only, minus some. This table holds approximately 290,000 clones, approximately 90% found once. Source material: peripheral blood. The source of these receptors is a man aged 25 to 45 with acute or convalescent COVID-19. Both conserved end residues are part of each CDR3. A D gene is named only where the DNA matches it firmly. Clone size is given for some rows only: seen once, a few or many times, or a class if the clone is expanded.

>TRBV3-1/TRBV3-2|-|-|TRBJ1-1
TGTGCCAGCAGCCAAGAGGCCGCACGGGGGGCTTTACCCCAAAACACTGAAGCTTTCTTT
CASSQEAARGALPQNTEAFF
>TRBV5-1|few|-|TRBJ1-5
TGCGCCAGCAGCTTGCAGGATAGCAATCAGCCCCAGCATTTT
CASSLQDSNQPQHF
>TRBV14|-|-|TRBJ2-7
TGTGCCAGCAGCCATTCCCGGGGGACCGAGCAGTACTTC
CASSHSRGTEQYF
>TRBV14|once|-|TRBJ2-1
TGTGCCAGCAGCCAAGTCTGGGTCAGGGGAGTAAGTTTATGGGATGAGCAGTTCTTC
CASSQVWVRGVSLWDEQFF
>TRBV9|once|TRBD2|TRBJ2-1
TGTGCCAGCACCCTACCGGGAGGGAGAGAGCAGTTCTTC
CASTLPGGREQFF
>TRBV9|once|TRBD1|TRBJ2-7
TGTGCCAGCAGCCCCCCCGGACAGGGCTACGAGCAGTACTTC
CASSPPGQGYEQYF
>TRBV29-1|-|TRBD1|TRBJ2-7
TGCAGCCCCCACAGGGGGCGTCCAAGGGACGAGCAGTACTTC
CSPHRGRPRDEQYF
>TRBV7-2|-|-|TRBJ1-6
TGTGCCAGCAGCCGCGACAGAGATTCACCCCTCCACTTT
CASSRDRDSPLHF
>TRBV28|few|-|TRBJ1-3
TGTGCCAGCAGTTCAGCTCGCCTAGGATGGTCTGGAAACACCATATATTTT
CASSSARLGWSGNTIYF
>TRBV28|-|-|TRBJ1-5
TGTGCCAGCAGTTTTGCAGGGAATAGCAATCAGCCCCAGCATTTT
CASSFAGNSNQPQHF
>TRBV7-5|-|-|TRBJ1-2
TGTGCCAGAAGCTTCCGTCGGCACTACACCTATGGCTACACCTTC
CARSFRRHYTYGYTF
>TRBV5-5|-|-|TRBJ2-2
TGTGCCAGCAGTTGGGGGGCGAACACCGGGGAGCTGTTTTTT
CASSWGANTGELFF
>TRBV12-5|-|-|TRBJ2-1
TGTGCTAGTGGTCACTACAATGAGCAGTTCTTC
CASGHYNEQFF
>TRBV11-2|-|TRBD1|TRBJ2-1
TGTGCCAGCAGCCCACCGGGACAGGGGGGGGGTGAGCAGTTCTTC
CASSPPGQGGGEQFF
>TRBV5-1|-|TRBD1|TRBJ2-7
TGCGCCAGCAGCTTGGAGTCAATGGACAGGGGAAACGAGCAGTACTTC
CASSLESMDRGNEQYF
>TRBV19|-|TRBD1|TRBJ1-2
TGTGCCAGTTGGACAGGATCTGGAGGCTATGGCTACACCTTC
CASWTGSGGYGYTF
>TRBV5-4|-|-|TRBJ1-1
TGTGCCAGCAGCTTTGACTTTTCTGGAGCTGTGAACACTGAAGCTTTCTTT
CASSFDFSGAVNTEAFF
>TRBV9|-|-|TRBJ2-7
TGTGCCAGCAGCGTAGCTTCTTGGCGGGACGAGCAGTACTTC
CASSVASWRDEQYF
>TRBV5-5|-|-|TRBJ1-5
TGTGCCAGCAGCGAAGGAGGGCAGACATATAGCAATCAGCCCCAGCATTTT
CASSEGGQTYSNQPQHF
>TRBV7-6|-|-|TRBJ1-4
TGTGCCAGCAGCTTAGGTCGGGGGGAGGTTAATGAAAAACTGTTTTTT
CASSLGRGEVNEKLFF
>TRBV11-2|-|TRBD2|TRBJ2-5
TGTGCCAGCAGCTTAGTGCGGGAGGGCCTCGAGACCCAGTACTTC
CASSLVREGLETQYF
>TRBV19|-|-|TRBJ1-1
TGTGCCAGTAGTATCGGGATTACTGAAGCTTTCTTT
CASSIGITEAFF